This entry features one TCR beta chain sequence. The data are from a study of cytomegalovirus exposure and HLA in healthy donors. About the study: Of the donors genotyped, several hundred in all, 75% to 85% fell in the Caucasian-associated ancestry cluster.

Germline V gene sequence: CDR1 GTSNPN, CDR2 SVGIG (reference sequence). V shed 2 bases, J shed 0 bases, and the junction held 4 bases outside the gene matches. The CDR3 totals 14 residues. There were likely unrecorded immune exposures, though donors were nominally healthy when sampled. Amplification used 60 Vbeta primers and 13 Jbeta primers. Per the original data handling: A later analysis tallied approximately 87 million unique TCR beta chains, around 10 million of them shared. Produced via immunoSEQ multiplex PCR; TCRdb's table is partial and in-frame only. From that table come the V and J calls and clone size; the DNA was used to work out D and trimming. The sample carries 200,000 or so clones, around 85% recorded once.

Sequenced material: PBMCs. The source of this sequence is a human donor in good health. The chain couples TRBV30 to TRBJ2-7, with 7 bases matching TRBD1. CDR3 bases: TGTGCCTGGAGTCCTGAGGGGGCCTCCTACGAGCAGTACTTC. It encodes CAWSPEGASYEQYF.